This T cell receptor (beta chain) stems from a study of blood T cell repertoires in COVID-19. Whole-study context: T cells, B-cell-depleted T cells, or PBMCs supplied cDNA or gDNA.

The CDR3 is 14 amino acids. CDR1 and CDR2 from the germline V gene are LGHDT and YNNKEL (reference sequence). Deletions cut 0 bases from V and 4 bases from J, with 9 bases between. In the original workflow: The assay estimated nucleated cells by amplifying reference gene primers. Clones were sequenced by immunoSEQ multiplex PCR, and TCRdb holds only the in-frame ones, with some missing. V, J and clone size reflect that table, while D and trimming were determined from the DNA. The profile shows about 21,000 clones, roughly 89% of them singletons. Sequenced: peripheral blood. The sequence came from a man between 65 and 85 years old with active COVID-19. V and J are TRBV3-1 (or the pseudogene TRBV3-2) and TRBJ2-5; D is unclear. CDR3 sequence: CASSQDPSSETQYF. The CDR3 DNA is TGTGCCAGCAGCCAAGACCCTAGTTCAGAGACCCAGTACTTC.